Presented here are 30 T cell receptor beta chains from one specimen sequenced in a study of T cell responses to AZD1222 COVID-19 vaccine (dated by TCRdb to the early 2020s). The method was the immunoSEQ multiplex PCR assay. The immuneACCESS repertoire file appears here via TCRdb, limited to in-frame rearrangements. These files lack a portion of the clones; in checked studies, under half of the deficit traces to unresolved V genes, and the cause of the others is not known. In this sample the table shows 180,000 or so clones, about 86% of which occur a single time. In total, the top ten clones hold approximately 8% of the sample. This specimen's time point label, interpreted: baseline before first vaccination. Material: peripheral blood, obtained on day 0 of AZD1222 vaccination. The receptors derive from an adult in good health.

This clone is a singleton in its sample. The chain is built from TRBV5-6 and TRBJ1-2; weak D call: TRBD1 (6 bases). The germline V gene encodes CDR1 SGHDT and CDR2 YYEEEE. The ends were cut back, 3 bases at V and 2 bases at J, with 8 bases in the middle. This CDR3 spans 13 amino acids. The CDR3 coding sequence is TGTGCCAGCAGCTATGGACAGAACTATGGCTACACCTTC. It codes for CASSYGQNYGYTF.

This clone appeared a single time. The chain uses TRBV12-5 and TRBJ2-1, with 9 bases identical to TRBD1. The length of the CDR3 is 17 residues. The junction had 13 bases not matched to a gene; V was cut back by 2 bases and J by 8 bases. Germline values: CDR1 LGHNT, CDR2 FRNRAP. The CDR3 DNA reads as TGTGCTAGTGGTTTGTTAACAGGGGGCGGATTCGGCGATGAGCAGTTCTTC. This gives the protein CASGLLTGGGFGDEQFF.

The rearrangement links TRBV2 to TRBJ2-3; TRBD2 agrees at 14 bases. V lost 7 bases and J lost 7; bases outside the gene matches: 10. The CDR3 is 16 amino acids. Germline CDR1 reads SNHLY; CDR2 reads FYNNEI. CDR3 sequence: CASISRLAGGLHTQYF. CDR3 coding DNA: TGTGCCAGCATCTCCAGACTAGCGGGGGGGCTCCATACGCAGTATTTT.

The chain couples TRBV3-1 (or the pseudogene TRBV3-2) to TRBJ2-2; D perhaps matches TRBD1 (5 bases). V was pared by 1 base and J by 13 bases, with 7 bases between. The CDR3 has 11 residues. Germline V gene sequence: CDR1 LGHDT, CDR2 YNNKEL (reference sequence). CDR3 in amino acids: CASSQGRGLFF. CDR3 nucleotide sequence: TGTGCCAGCAGCCAAGGAAGGGGGCTGTTTTTT.

The chain carries TRBV3-1 (or the pseudogene TRBV3-2) and TRBJ2-3, with TRBD1 matching 8 bases. Germline V gene lookup returns CDR1 LGHDT and CDR2 YNNKEL (reference sequence). The V gene end was trimmed by 1 base and the J gene end by 4 bases; junction bases not matched to a gene: 4. The CDR3 has 15 residues. This CDR3 reads CASSQGRGHADTQYF. CDR3 bases: TGTGCCAGCAGCCAAGGCAGGGGGCATGCAGATACGCAGTATTTT.

This rearrangement joins TRBV5-6 to TRBJ1-2, with 8 bases lining up with TRBD1. V lost 4 bases to trimming and J lost 4 bases; unmatched junction nucleotides: 9. The CDR3 extends over 15 amino acids. Germline assignment: CDR1 SGHDT and CDR2 YYEEEE. The CDR3 region has the DNA TGTGCCAGCAGCCCGACAGGGGAGTTCAGCTATGGCTACACCTTC. This codes for CASSPTGEFSYGYTF.

This clone has ten or more counts. At the DNA level, this CDR3 is encoded by other sequences in the same sample as well. The chain couples TRBV10-2 to TRBJ2-7; unclear D gene. The CDR3 sequence is 11 residues long. Trimming pared 4 bases from V and 3 bases from J, leaving 4 bases between. Germline CDR1 and CDR2: WSHSY and SAAADI. CDR3 residues: CASSGIYEQYF. As DNA, the CDR3 is TGCGCCAGCAGTGGTATCTACGAGCAGTACTTC.

The chain combines TRBV5-6 with TRBJ1-2; 9 bases are a match to TRBD1. Germline CDR1 is SGHDT and CDR2 is YYEEEE. This CDR3 is built from 14 residues. Trimming cost V 5 bases and J 7 bases; bases outside gene matches: 9. The CDR3 DNA reads as TGTGCCAGCAGTAATACCGGGACAGGGAGTGGCTACACCTTC. Its protein is CASSNTGTGSGYTF. Based on the CDR3 plus reference TRBV5-6 and TRBJ1-2, the full variable domain is DAGVTQSPTHLIKTRGQQVTLRCSPKSGHDTVSWYQQALGQGPQFIFQYYEEEERQRGNFPDRFSGHQFPNYSSELNVNALLLGDSALYLCASSNTGTGSGYTFGSGTRLTVV.

This chain's CDR3 is CASNGPGMNTEAFF. The DNA of the CDR3 is TGTGCCAGCAACGGCCCCGGAATGAACACTGAAGCTTTCTTT. The chain joins TRBV2 to TRBJ1-1; D call uncertain. Trimming took off 7 bases at V and 0 bases at J, with 12 bases between the two ends. CDR3 size: 14 residues. Per germline, CDR1 SNHLY and CDR2 FYNNEI.

The chain recombines TRBV19 with TRBJ2-2; the match to TRBD2 covers 14 bases. Losses at the gene ends were 7 bases for V and 4 bases for J; bases not matched to a gene: 5. The germline V gene encodes CDR1 LNHDA and CDR2 SQIVND (reference sequence). The CDR3 has 16 residues. For the CDR3, the DNA is TGTGCCAGTACCTTTGGACTAGCGGGGGGCACCGGGGAGCTGTTTTTT. Its protein is CASTFGLAGGTGELFF. Looking up the rest from reference TRBV19 and TRBJ2-2 gives the full variable domain: DGGITQSPKYLFRKEGQNVTLSCEQNLNHDAMYWYRQDPGQGLRLIYYSQIVNDFQKGDIAEGYSVSREKKESFPLTVTSAQKNPTAFYLCASTFGLAGGTGELFFGEGSRLTVL.

The count of this clone is one. The rearrangement links TRBV7-9 to TRBJ2-7, with D possibly TRBD2 on 6 matching bases. Germline assignment: CDR1 SEHNR and CDR2 FQNEAQ (reference sequence). Trimming stripped 5 bases from V and 0 bases from J, with 11 bases between. The CDR3 length is 14 residues. The CDR3 DNA sequence: TGTGCCAGCAGCCCCCGGGGAGGCTCCTACGAGCAGTACTTC. Protein: CASSPRGGSYEQYF.

The chain uses TRBV6-5 and TRBJ1-5; weak D call: TRBD1 (6 bases). Germline CDR1 is MNHEY and CDR2 is SVGAGI. The CDR3 is 15 residues long. Trimming stripped 5 bases from V and 6 bases from J, with 17 bases between. The CDR3 nucleotides are TGTGCCAGCAGTCCCGAGGGGGGGAGAGGTCAGCCCCAGCATTTT. It is translated as CASSPEGGRGQPQHF.

V usage is TRBV23-1 and J usage is TRBJ2-7, with D hard to call. TRBV23-1 is an ORF for which the function is uncertain. The CDR3 contains 11 residues. V was trimmed by 7 bases and J by 4 bases, leaving 8 bases between them. The DNA for the CDR3 is TGCGCCAGCACCAAGGCGTACGAGCAGTACTTC. It translates to CASTKAYEQYF.

The V gene is TRBV28, the J gene TRBJ1-2; 9 bases map to TRBD1. CDR3 length: 15 residues. Germline V gene data show CDR1 as MDHEN and CDR2 as SYDVKM. V shed 6 bases and J 7 bases; nucleotides not matched to a gene: 12. The CDR3 sequence: CASSPFRDRAFGYTF. The CDR3 coding sequence is TGTGCCAGCAGCCCTTTCCGGGACAGGGCTTTTGGCTACACCTTC.

This clone occurred once. The rearrangement joins TRBV7-9 to TRBJ1-2, with 7 bases fitting TRBD1. The J segment lost 1 base and the V segment lost 5 bases, leaving 7 bases of the junction unmatched. Looked up from germline, CDR1 is SEHNR and CDR2 is FQNEAQ (reference sequence). The CDR3 is made up of 15 amino acids. CDR3: CASSRTGVHNYGYTF. CDR3 nucleotides: TGTGCCAGCAGCCGAACAGGGGTCCATAACTATGGCTACACCTTC.

The chain is built from TRBV7-8 and TRBJ2-7; TRBD1 aligns across 11 bases. The CDR3 has 14 amino acids. Germline assignment: CDR1 SGHVS and CDR2 FQNEAQ. J gave up 5 bases and V 5 bases, and 5 bases lay outside the gene matches. The CDR3, as DNA: TGTGCCAGCAGCCCGGACAGGGGGCACAACGAGCAGTACTTC. This sequence encodes CASSPDRGHNEQYF. The whole variable domain, remainder taken from reference TRBV7-8 and TRBJ2-7, is GAGVSQSPRYKVAKRGQDVALRCDPISGHVSLFWYQQALGQGPEFLTYFQNEAQLDKSGLPSDRFFAERPEGSVSTLKIQRTQQEDSAVYLCASSPDRGHNEQYFGPGTRLTVT.

The rearrangement uses TRBV5-1 and TRBJ1-1; no firm D call. The CDR3 is made up of 14 amino acids. Trimming left V 5 bases short and J 3 bases short, with 14 bases between. CDR1 and CDR2 (germline): SGHRS, YFSETQ. The CDR3 here is CASRFEELDTEAFF. The CDR3 region has the DNA TGCGCCAGCAGGTTTGAGGAGTTGGACACTGAAGCTTTCTTT.

This chain joins TRBV11-2 and TRBJ1-4; the D gene is possibly TRBD1 (6 bases). Germline loops: CDR1 SGHAT, CDR2 FQNNGV. Trimming removed 2 bases from V and 12 bases from J, with 13 bases in between. The CDR3 loop spans 13 amino acids. The CDR3 nucleotides are TGTGCCAGCAGCTTATTTAGGGGGTCGGAACTGTTTTTT. Its translation is CASSLFRGSELFF.

The chain is built from TRBV27 and TRBJ2-2; no definite D call. The V and J ends lost 6 bases and 4 bases respectively, with 15 bases between them. This CDR3 spans 15 amino acids. Per the germline V gene, CDR1 is MNHEY and CDR2 is SMNVEV (reference sequence). CDR3 nucleotide sequence: TGTGCCAGCAGCCTAACCGCGGACGGCACCGGGGAGCTGTTTTTT. Amino acid sequence: CASSLTADGTGELFF.

This clone was found once. This rearrangement joins TRBV5-4 to TRBJ1-6; D is unclear. Between the trimmed V and J ends, which lost 4 bases and 10 bases, there was a span of 21 bases. CDR3 length: 16 amino acids. Per germline, CDR1 SGHNT and CDR2 YYREEE (reference sequence). CDR3 in amino acids: CASSLPAGTPGSPLHF. In DNA form, the CDR3 reads TGTGCCAGCAGCCTTCCGGCCGGAACCCCGGGGTCACCCCTCCACTTT.

The chain joins TRBV5-1 to TRBJ1-3; 8 bases map to TRBD1. CDR1 SGHRS and CDR2 YFSETQ come from the germline V gene. This CDR3 is 14 amino acids long. V shed 4 bases and J 2 bases; nucleotides not matched to a gene: 2. The CDR3, as DNA: TGCGCCAGCAGCGGGACAGGAACTGGAAACACCATATATTTT. This translates into CASSGTGTGNTIYF.

The rearrangement joins TRBV7-9 to TRBJ2-7; D call uncertain. V was cut by 0 bases and J by 3 bases, with 9 bases left in between. The CDR3 extends over 14 amino acids. CDR1 is SEHNR, CDR2 FQNEAQ, per germline (reference sequence). The CDR3 DNA sequence: TGTGCCAGCAGCTTAGCTGTGGCGGACTACGAGCAGTACTTC. Protein: CASSLAVADYEQYF.

The CDR3 DNA reads TGTGCCATCAGTGGGCCCACAGGGGGCTCTGGGGCCAACGTCCTGACTTTC. Residues: CAISGPTGGSGANVLTF. V is TRBV10-3 and J is TRBJ2-6, with 8 bases that match TRBD1. CDR1 is ENHRY, CDR2 SYGVKD, per germline. This CDR3 is built from 17 residues. V dropped 4 bases and J dropped 0; count of bases not matched to a gene: 5.

Comments on this clone: This CDR3 is also generated by other DNA sequences in the sample. The V and J genes are TRBV6-1 and TRBJ2-3, with 7 bases identical to TRBD1. CDR3 length equals 15 residues. With 1 base clipped from V and 2 bases from J, the junction kept 3 bases outside the gene matches. Germline loops: CDR1 MNHNS, CDR2 SASEGT. The CDR3 is CASSEGTGHTDTQYF. The DNA of the CDR3 is TGTGCCAGCAGTGAAGGGACAGGCCACACAGATACGCAGTATTTT.

This clone was observed once. The chain employs TRBV6-2 or TRBV6-3 and TRBJ2-7; the D is unclear. CDR3 length equals 15 residues. Trimming pared 6 bases from V and 0 bases from J, leaving 15 bases between. Germline V gene sequence: CDR1 MNHEY, CDR2 SVGEGT. The CDR3 spells CASSSPGLSSYEQYF. In DNA form, the CDR3 reads TGTGCCAGCAGCTCCCCGGGCCTCAGCTCCTACGAGCAGTACTTC.

This sequence joins TRBV19 and TRBJ1-1, with TRBD1 matching 7 bases. The trim removed 6 bases at V and 5 bases at J, leaving 9 bases unmatched. The CDR3 consists of 14 residues. From germline, CDR1 is LNHDA and CDR2 SQIVND (reference sequence). The CDR3 DNA sequence: TGTGCCAGTAGGGGTAGGGGGCTGTGGACTGAAGCTTTCTTT. Translating it yields CASRGRGLWTEAFF. The full variable domain, with the rest looked up from reference TRBV19 and TRBJ1-1, is DGGITQSPKYLFRKEGQNVTLSCEQNLNHDAMYWYRQDPGQGLRLIYYSQIVNDFQKGDIAEGYSVSREKKESFPLTVTSAQKNPTAFYLCASRGRGLWTEAFFGQGTRLTVV.

This clone has a single count. This sequence joins TRBV7-2 and TRBJ2-6; D unresolved. The CDR3 contains 12 residues. The V gene's germline CDR1 is SGHTA and CDR2 FQGNSA. Trimming removed 6 bases from V and 10 bases from J, with 10 bases in between. CDR3 protein: CASSSYRNVLTF. The CDR3 DNA sequence: TGTGCCAGCAGTTCATATCGGAACGTCCTGACTTTC.

The chain employs TRBV7-9 and TRBJ2-3, with 10 bases lining up with TRBD2. V shed 3 bases, J shed 1 base, and the junction held 13 bases outside the gene matches. Germline assignment: CDR1 SEHNR and CDR2 FQNEAQ (reference sequence). CDR3 size: 19 residues. The CDR3 sequence: CASSFPDLRTSGGTDTQYF. Written as DNA, the CDR3 is TGTGCCAGCAGCTTTCCCGACCTCCGAACTAGCGGGGGCACAGATACGCAGTATTTT.

This clone was seen once. The chain carries TRBV28 and TRBJ1-1, with D tentatively TRBD1 (5 bases). Germline V gives CDR1 MDHEN, CDR2 SYDVKM. This CDR3 comprises 11 residues. V gave up 6 bases and J gave up 7 bases, with 9 bases separating them. This CDR3 is CASRQGVEAFF. Here the CDR3 DNA reads TGTGCCAGCAGGCAGGGAGTTGAAGCTTTCTTT.

The CDR3, as DNA: TGTGCCAGCGGTGGGACAGGGCGAGGGCAGCAGTACTTC. Translation gives CASGGTGRGQQYF. The rearrangement uses TRBV28 and TRBJ2-7; TRBD1 matches at 9 bases. Germline loops: CDR1 MDHEN, CDR2 SYDVKM. The J segment lost 8 bases and the V segment lost 8 bases, leaving 10 bases of the junction unmatched. The CDR3 totals 13 residues.